These 5 T cell receptor beta chains were all obtained from the same sample, sequenced in a study of T cells after yellow fever vaccination. TCRdb analysed the 5' RACE reads with MiXCR anew, one entry per CDR3 protein. Of some 350,000 distinct CDR3 sequences in the sample, almost 4% were seen once. Material: PBMCs, obtained 5 days after the yellow fever booster vaccination. These receptor sequences come from a young man who received the YFV17D yellow fever vaccine.

As for this clonotype: This clone may be a read error of a much larger clone one base away. The V and J genes are TRBV5-1 and TRBJ1-2, with D possibly being TRBD1 (6 bases). CDR3 length equals 13 residues. V gave up 2 bases and J gave up 4 bases, with 9 bases separating them. CDR1 SGHRS and CDR2 YFSETQ come from the germline V gene. DNA for the CDR3: TGCGCCAGCAGCTTTTCAGGGGTCTATGGCTACACCTTC. Translation: CASSFSGVYGYTF.

The chain couples TRBV20-1 to TRBJ2-5; 7 nucleotides agree with TRBD2. Germline V gene data show CDR1 as DFQATT and CDR2 as SNEGSKA (reference sequence). The CDR3 consists of 15 residues. V dropped 1 base and J dropped 9; count of bases not matched to a gene: 14. CDR3 bases: TGCAGTGCTAGAGTACGAGCTAGCGGCGACGGGGCCCAGTACTTC. It specifies CSARVRASGDGAQYF.

The table lists this clonotype with many counts. The chain recombines TRBV4-1 with TRBJ2-2; TRBD1 aligns across 8 bases. Germline V gene lookup returns CDR1 MGHRA and CDR2 YSYEKL. The ends lost 0 bases at V and 4 bases at J; junction bases unmatched: 4. CDR3 length equals 16 residues. The CDR3 sequence: CASSQDRGPSTGELFF. The CDR3 DNA is TGCGCCAGCAGCCAAGACAGGGGGCCCAGCACCGGGGAGCTGTTTTTT.

This clonotype was detected ten times or more. The rearrangement links TRBV5-1 to TRBJ2-1; tentatively, D is TRBD1 (6 bases). The germline V and J ends were trimmed by 4 bases and 10 bases, with 21 bases remaining between them. The CDR3 has 15 residues. CDR1 and CDR2 from the germline V gene are SGHRS and YFSETQ. The CDR3 sequence: CASSAPDRPTGEQFF. The CDR3 region has the DNA TGCGCCAGCAGCGCCCCCGACAGGCCCACCGGGGAGCAGTTCTTC.

This clonotype was recorded a few times. As DNA, the CDR3 is TGCGCCAGCAGCCATCGGACCGGGACAGGGGTGTTCGGGGAGCTGTTTTTT. Its protein product is CASSHRTGTGVFGELFF. The chain carries TRBV4-1 and TRBJ2-2; TRBD1 agrees at 10 bases. The V gene end was trimmed by 3 bases and the J gene end by 7 bases; junction bases not matched to a gene: 11. Looked up from germline, CDR1 is MGHRA and CDR2 is YSYEKL. CDR3 length: 17 residues.